The 6 T cell receptor beta chains in this list originate from one sample, sequenced in a study of T-cell reconstitution after alpha-beta-depleted transplantation in children. Unique molecular identifiers were built into the TCRbeta library. One entry per CDR3 protein, called by TCRdb with MiXCR from the PCR reads. Of 700,000 to 950,000 distinct CDR3 sequences listed, approximately 15% are singletons. Here the sequenced sample was PBMCs, mostly from graft donor cells, taken 360 days after TCRalphabeta/CD19-depleted stem cell transplant. The receptors come from a male patient between 10 and 17 years old who had a stem cell transplant for acute lymphoblastic leukemia, so the T cells may come from the graft donor.

This clonotype was recorded many times. This chain joins TRBV12-3 or TRBV12-4 and TRBJ2-5, with D possibly matching TRBD2 (6 bases). Trimming took 3 bases from V and 3 from J, leaving 29 bases between them. There are 20 residues in the CDR3. CDR3 in amino acids: CASSLRGLVRLVPAKETQYF. CDR3 nucleotides: TGTGCCAGCAGTTTGAGAGGTCTTGTTCGACTAGTCCCCGCCAAAGAGACCCAGTACTTC.

The rearrangement uses TRBV4-1 and TRBJ2-7, with a tentative D call TRBD1 (5 bases). V gave up 4 bases and J gave up 3 bases, with 13 bases separating them. CDR3 size: 14 residues. Per the germline V gene, CDR1 is MGHRA and CDR2 is YSYEKL. CDR3 DNA sequence: TGCGCCAGCAGCCTAGTCGGACATGACTACGAGCAGTACTTC. Amino acids: CASSLVGHDYEQYF.

The table lists this clonotype with a few counts. The rearrangement uses TRBV29-1 and TRBJ2-7, with 13 bases identical to TRBD2. CDR1 SQVTM and CDR2 ANQGSEA come from the germline V gene. The CDR3 covers 16 residues. Unmatched junction bases numbered 12, after V lost 6 bases and J lost 4 bases. The CDR3 protein is CSVVGLAGAISYEQYF. The CDR3 DNA follows: TGCAGCGTAGTCGGACTAGCGGGGGCGATCAGTTACGAGCAGTACTTC.

This clonotype showed up just a few times. This chain uses TRBV28 with TRBJ1-5; tentative D call: TRBD1 (5 bases). CDR1 MDHEN and CDR2 SYDVKM come from the germline V gene. This CDR3 contains 19 residues. V was trimmed by 2 bases and J by 0 bases, leaving 20 bases between them. The CDR3 spells CASSLMGLVRDYSNQPQHF. DNA of the CDR3: TGTGCCAGCAGTTTAATGGGGCTCGTACGGGATTATAGCAATCAGCCCCAGCATTTT. The variable domain in full, completed from reference TRBV28 and TRBJ1-5, reads DVKVTQSSRYLVKRTGEKVFLECVQDMDHENMFWYRQDPGLGLRLIYFSYDVKMKEKGDIPEGYSVSREKKERFSLILESASTNQTSMYLCASSLMGLVRDYSNQPQHFGDGTRLSIL.

This clonotype was observed a few times. The chain couples TRBV7-8 to TRBJ1-5, with no clear D. Trimming shortened V by 0 bases and J by 9 bases, and 9 bases separated the two germline ends. The CDR3 is made up of 13 amino acids. Germline lookup yields CDR1 SGHVS and CDR2 FQNEAQ. CDR3 sequence reads: CASSLAAPWPQHF. CDR3 nucleotide sequence: TGTGCCAGCAGCTTAGCTGCCCCTTGGCCCCAGCATTTT.

This clonotype was counted a few times. J is TRBJ2-2 and V is TRBV2; D uncertain. The V gene's germline CDR1 is SNHLY and CDR2 FYNNEI. V was pared by 7 bases and J by 5 bases, with 8 bases between. The CDR3 is 12 residues long. CDR3 in DNA: TGTGCCAGCAAGGGAATGACCGGGGAGCTGTTTTTT. It encodes CASKGMTGELFF.